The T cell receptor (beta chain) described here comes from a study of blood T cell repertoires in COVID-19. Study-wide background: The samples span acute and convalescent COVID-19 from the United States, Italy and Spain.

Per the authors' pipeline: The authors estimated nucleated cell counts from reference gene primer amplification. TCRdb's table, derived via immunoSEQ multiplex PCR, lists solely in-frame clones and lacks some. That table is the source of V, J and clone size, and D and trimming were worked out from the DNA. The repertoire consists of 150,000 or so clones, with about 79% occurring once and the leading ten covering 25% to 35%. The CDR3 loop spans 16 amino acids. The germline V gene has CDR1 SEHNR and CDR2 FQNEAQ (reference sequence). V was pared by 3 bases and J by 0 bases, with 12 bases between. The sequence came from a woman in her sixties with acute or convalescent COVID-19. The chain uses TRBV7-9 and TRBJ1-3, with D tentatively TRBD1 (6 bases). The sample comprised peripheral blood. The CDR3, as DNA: TGTGCCAGCAGCTTGGGACAACCGAACTCTGGAAACACCATATATTTT. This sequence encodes CASSLGQPNSGNTIYF.